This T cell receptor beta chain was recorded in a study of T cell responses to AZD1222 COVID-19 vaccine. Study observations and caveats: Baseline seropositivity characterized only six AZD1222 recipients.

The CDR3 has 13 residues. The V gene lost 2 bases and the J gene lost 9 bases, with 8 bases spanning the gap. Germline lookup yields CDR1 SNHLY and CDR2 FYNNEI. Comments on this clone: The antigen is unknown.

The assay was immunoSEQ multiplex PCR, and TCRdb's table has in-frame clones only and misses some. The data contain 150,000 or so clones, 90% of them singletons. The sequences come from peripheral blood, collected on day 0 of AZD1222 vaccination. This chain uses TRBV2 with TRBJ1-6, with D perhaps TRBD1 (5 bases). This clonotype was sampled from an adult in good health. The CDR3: CASSEQGASPLHF. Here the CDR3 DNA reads TGTGCCAGCAGTGAACAGGGTGCTTCACCCCTCCACTTT.